A selection of T cell receptor beta chains follows, all from one sample in a study of shared clonotypes between healthy human individuals. TCRdb's table, derived via immunoSEQ multiplex PCR, lists solely in-frame clones and lacks some. The sample has millions of clones, 85% to 95% seen once. Sequenced: naive CD4+ T cells sorted from blood. These receptors were collected from a man between 18 and 35 years old in good health. The CDR3 runs from the conserved cysteine through the conserved F or W. Each record gives: V gene, clone size, J gene, D gene, CDR3 protein, CDR3 DNA. D genes are given only for firm matches. Clone size is shown for a subset of rows, as once, few, many or a class of expanded clone.

TRBV10-3	NA	TRBJ1-6	NA	CASKDVRNSPLHF	TGTGCCAGCAAAGACGTCAGGAATTCACCCCTCCACTTT
TRBV5-4	NA	TRBJ1-2	NA	CASSLGRDYGYTF	TGTGCCAGCAGCTTGGGGCGGGACTATGGCTACACCTTC
TRBV11-2	NA	TRBJ2-7	NA	CASRPLKGGRYEQYF	TGTGCCAGCAGACCGCTGAAGGGGGGTAGGTACGAGCAGTACTTC
TRBV29-1	once	TRBJ1-4	NA	CSAVTGSYNEKLFF	TGCAGCGCCGTAACAGGGAGCTACAATGAAAAACTGTTTTTT
TRBV5-1	few	TRBJ1-6	NA	CASSSQGESLHF	TGCGCCAGCAGCAGTCAGGGAGAAAGCCTCCACTTT
TRBV9	NA	TRBJ1-3	NA	CASSVALTGNTIYF	TGTGCCAGCAGCGTAGCCTTAACTGGAAACACCATATATTTT
TRBV5-6	NA	TRBJ2-7	TRBD1	CASSSIHAGTDLYEQYF	TGTGCCAGCAGCTCGATCCACGCCGGGACAGATCTTTACGAGCAGTACTTC
TRBV5-4	NA	TRBJ2-3	TRBD2	CASSPRGGGGVTDTQYF	TGTGCCAGCAGCCCCCGTGGAGGCGGGGGAGTCACAGATACGCAGTATTTT
TRBV4-1	NA	TRBJ1-2	NA	CASSQGRGAIYGYTF	TGCGCCAGCAGCCAAGGAAGGGGCGCAATCTATGGCTACACCTTC
TRBV25-1	NA	TRBJ2-7	TRBD1	CASSRSGQGTYEQYF	TGTGCCAGCAGTAGGTCCGGACAGGGCACCTACGAGCAGTACTTC
TRBV7-9	NA	TRBJ2-1	TRBD2	CASTPRGGDSYNEQFF	TGTGCCAGCACCCCGCGGGGGGGGGACTCCTACAATGAGCAGTTCTTC
TRBV11-2	NA	TRBJ1-3	NA	CASSLASGNTIYF	TGTGCCAGCAGCTTGGCCTCTGGAAACACCATATATTTT
TRBV6-5	NA	TRBJ2-7	NA	CARLTDSYEQYF	TGTGCCAGGCTGACAGATTCCTACGAGCAGTACTTC
TRBV20-1	NA	TRBJ1-2	TRBD1	CSADGTDGYTF	TGCAGTGCAGACGGGACAGACGGCTACACCTTC
TRBV7-2	NA	TRBJ1-1	NA	CASSRPGQPEAFF	TGTGCCAGCAGCCGACCCGGACAGCCTGAAGCTTTCTTT
TRBV27	few	TRBJ2-5	NA	CASRIQETQYF	TGTGCCAGCAGGATACAAGAGACCCAGTACTTC
TRBV6-6	NA	TRBJ2-5	TRBD1	CASREDRLGPQETQYF	TGTGCCAGCAGAGAGGACAGGCTTGGACCTCAAGAGACCCAGTACTTC
TRBV6-5	NA	TRBJ2-7	NA	CASNTRVTYEQYF	TGTGCCAGCAATACGCGGGTAACCTACGAGCAGTACTTC
TRBV18	NA	TRBJ2-7	NA	CASSLGQLSSYEQYF	TGTGCCAGCTCACTCGGACAGCTGAGCTCCTACGAGCAGTACTTC
TRBV5-6	NA	TRBJ1-4	NA	CASSPLQGREEKLFF	TGTGCCAGCAGCCCCCTCCAGGGAAGAGAAGAAAAACTGTTTTTT
TRBV5-1	NA	TRBJ2-3	TRBD1	CASSKGTGEFTDTQYF	TGCGCCAGCAGCAAAGGGACAGGGGAGTTCACAGATACGCAGTATTTT
TRBV29-1	NA	TRBJ2-2	TRBD2	CSVEDRTSDTGELFF	TGCAGCGTTGAAGATAGGACTAGTGACACCGGGGAGCTGTTTTTT
TRBV23-1	NA	TRBJ2-2	TRBD1	CASSQPGTGNSTGELFF	TGCGCCAGCAGTCAGCCCGGGACAGGGAATAGCACCGGGGAGCTGTTTTTT
TRBV30	NA	TRBJ1-3	NA	CAWSSGTSGNTIYF	TGTGCCTGGTCGTCAGGGACCTCTGGAAACACCATATATTTT
TRBV5-1	NA	TRBJ2-3	NA	CASSLADGTSTDTQYF	TGCGCCAGCAGCTTGGCCGATGGGACTAGCACAGATACGCAGTATTTT
TRBV11-2	NA	TRBJ2-3	NA	CASSPTDSTDTQYF	TGTGCCAGCAGCCCGACGGATAGCACAGATACGCAGTATTTT
TRBV2	NA	TRBJ2-5	TRBD1	CASSESPRQGGETQYF	TGTGCCAGCAGTGAATCCCCTAGACAGGGTGGCGAGACCCAGTACTTC
TRBV7-2	NA	TRBJ2-7	TRBD2	CASSLPGLGAGEQYF	TGTGCCAGCAGTCTCCCGGGACTAGGTGCGGGCGAGCAGTACTTC
TRBV29-1	few	TRBJ1-1	NA	CSVGSIGTSEAFF	TGCAGCGTTGGAAGTATTGGGACTTCAGAAGCTTTCTTT
TRBV18	NA	TRBJ2-7	NA	CASSPGGGSYEQYF	TGTGCCAGCTCACCTGGGGGCGGCTCCTACGAGCAGTACTTC
TRBV13	NA	TRBJ2-5	TRBD2	CASSHGLAGAQETQYF	TGTGCCAGCAGCCATGGACTAGCGGGGGCTCAAGAGACCCAGTACTTC
TRBV30	once	TRBJ2-5	NA	CAWSVRLVETQYF	TGTGCCTGGAGTGTACGGCTAGTAGAGACCCAGTACTTC
TRBV29-1	NA	TRBJ1-2	NA	CSVESRTWNYGYTF	TGCAGCGTTGAATCCCGGACCTGGAACTATGGCTACACCTTC
TRBV5-1	NA	TRBJ2-7	TRBD1	CASSPGQGPSYEQYF	TGCGCCAGCAGCCCAGGACAGGGACCCTCCTACGAGCAGTACTTC
TRBV6-6	NA	TRBJ1-1	NA	CASSYEGLNTEAFF	TGTGCCAGCAGTTACGAAGGATTGAACACTGAAGCTTTCTTT
TRBV9	NA	TRBJ2-1	NA	CASSVEAVSYNEQFF	TGTGCCAGCAGCGTAGAAGCGGTCTCCTACAATGAGCAGTTCTTC
TRBV10-1	NA	TRBJ2-3	NA	CASSKKGTDTQYF	TGCGCCAGCAGTAAAAAAGGCACAGATACGCAGTATTTT
TRBV18	NA	TRBJ1-6	NA	CASSPEQGIDSPLHF	TGTGCCAGCTCACCAGAACAGGGTATAGACTCACCCCTCCACTTT
TRBV30	few	TRBJ1-5	NA	CAWSRTDHQPQHF	TGTGCCTGGAGTAGGACAGACCATCAGCCCCAGCATTTT
TRBV7-2	NA	TRBJ2-7	TRBD2	CASTTSGGTYEQYF	TGTGCCAGCACGACTAGCGGGGGAACCTACGAGCAGTACTTC
TRBV6-5	NA	TRBJ1-4	NA	CASSTGFATNEKLFF	TGTGCCAGCAGCACAGGATTTGCAACTAATGAAAAACTGTTTTTT
TRBV5-4	NA	TRBJ1-1	NA	CASSSTGSVGRDTEAFF	TGTGCCAGCAGCTCGACCGGGTCCGTAGGGCGGGACACTGAAGCTTTCTTT
TRBV20-1	NA	TRBJ2-1	NA	CSARARNEQFF	TGCAGTGCTCGCGCCAGGAATGAGCAGTTCTTC
TRBV7-2	once	TRBJ2-3	TRBD2	CASSTRLAGGLDTQYF	TGTGCCAGCAGCACACGGCTAGCGGGAGGGTTAGATACGCAGTATTTT
TRBV19	NA	TRBJ2-1	NA	CASSIRQPITYNEQFF	TGTGCCAGTAGTATTAGGCAGCCTATCACCTACAATGAGCAGTTCTTC
TRBV19	NA	TRBJ2-5	NA	CASSIEGSARSETQYF	TGTGCCAGTAGTATAGAAGGGTCAGCCCGATCGGAGACCCAGTACTTC
TRBV7-9	NA	TRBJ2-7	NA	CASSLVSTTSSYEQYF	TGTGCCAGCAGCTTAGTTAGCACGACGTCTTCCTACGAGCAGTACTTC
TRBV7-2	NA	TRBJ2-7	NA	CASSLSSQAPYEQYF	TGTGCCAGCAGCTTAAGCAGCCAGGCGCCCTACGAGCAGTACTTC
TRBV5-1	NA	TRBJ2-5	TRBD1	CASSLATGTETQYF	TGCGCCAGCAGCTTGGCGACAGGGACGGAGACCCAGTACTTC
TRBV5-1	NA	TRBJ1-1	NA	CASSLAGVKTEAFF	TGCGCCAGCAGCTTGGCAGGGGTGAAGACTGAAGCTTTCTTT
TRBV18	NA	TRBJ2-7	TRBD2	CASSLGGSSYEQYF	TGTGCCAGCTCACTTGGCGGGAGCTCCTACGAGCAGTACTTC
TRBV4-1	NA	TRBJ2-7	NA	CASSQPGDEQYF	TGCGCCAGCAGCCAACCAGGGGACGAGCAGTACTTC
TRBV29-1	NA	TRBJ1-1	NA	CSVAGISNTEAFF	TGCAGCGTTGCTGGGATCTCAAACACTGAAGCTTTCTTT
TRBV6-5	NA	TRBJ2-5	NA	CASRGGTETQYF	TGTGCCAGCAGAGGGGGAACGGAGACCCAGTACTTC
TRBV5-1	NA	TRBJ1-4	NA	CASSLISGGINEKLFF	TGCGCCAGCAGTCTCATCTCGGGGGGCATTAATGAAAAACTGTTTTTT
TRBV27	NA	TRBJ2-7	NA	CASSARGVGSGEQYF	TGTGCCAGCAGTGCCCGAGGGGTGGGTTCCGGCGAGCAGTACTTC